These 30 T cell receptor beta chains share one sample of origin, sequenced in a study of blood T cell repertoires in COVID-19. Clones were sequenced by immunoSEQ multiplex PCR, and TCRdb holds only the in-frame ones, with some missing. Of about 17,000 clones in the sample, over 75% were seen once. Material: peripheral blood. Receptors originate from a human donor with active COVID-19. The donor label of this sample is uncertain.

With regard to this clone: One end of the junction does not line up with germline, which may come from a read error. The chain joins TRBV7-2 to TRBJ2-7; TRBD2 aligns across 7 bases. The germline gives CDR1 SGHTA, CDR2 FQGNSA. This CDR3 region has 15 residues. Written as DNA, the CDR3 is TGTGCCGGCAGCTTAGGCCCAGCGGGGATCTACGAGCAGTACTTC. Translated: CAGSLGPAGIYEQYF.

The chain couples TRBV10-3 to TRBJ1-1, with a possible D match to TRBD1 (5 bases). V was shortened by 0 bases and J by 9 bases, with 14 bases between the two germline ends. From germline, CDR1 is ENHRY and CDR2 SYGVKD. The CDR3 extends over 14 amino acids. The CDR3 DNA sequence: TGTGCCATCAGTGAGTCTGGCAGACGGGGGAAAGCTTTCTTT. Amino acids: CAISESGRRGKAFF.

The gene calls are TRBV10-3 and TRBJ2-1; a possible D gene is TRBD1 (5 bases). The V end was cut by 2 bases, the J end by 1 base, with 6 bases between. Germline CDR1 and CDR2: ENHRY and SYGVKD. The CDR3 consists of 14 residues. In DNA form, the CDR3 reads TGTGCCATCAGTGAGACAGGTTCCTACAATGAGCAGTTCTTC. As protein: CAISETGSYNEQFF.

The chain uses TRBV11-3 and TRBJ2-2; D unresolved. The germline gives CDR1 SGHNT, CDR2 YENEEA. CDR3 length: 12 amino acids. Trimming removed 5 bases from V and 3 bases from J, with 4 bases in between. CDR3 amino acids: CASSPHTGELFF. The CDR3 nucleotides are TGTGCCAGCAGCCCTCACACCGGGGAGCTGTTTTTT.

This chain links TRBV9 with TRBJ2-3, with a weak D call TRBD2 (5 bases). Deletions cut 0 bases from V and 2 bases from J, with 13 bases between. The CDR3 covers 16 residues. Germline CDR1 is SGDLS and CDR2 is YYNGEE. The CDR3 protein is CASSVGVRVVTDTQYF. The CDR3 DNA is TGTGCCAGCAGCGTAGGCGTGCGGGTCGTCACAGATACGCAGTATTTT.

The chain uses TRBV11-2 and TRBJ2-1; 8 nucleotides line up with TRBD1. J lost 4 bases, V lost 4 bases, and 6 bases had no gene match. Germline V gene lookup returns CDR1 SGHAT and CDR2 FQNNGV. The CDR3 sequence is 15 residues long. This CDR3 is CASSSRTGKYNEQFF. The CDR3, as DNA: TGTGCCAGCAGCTCCCGGACAGGGAAGTACAATGAGCAGTTCTTC.

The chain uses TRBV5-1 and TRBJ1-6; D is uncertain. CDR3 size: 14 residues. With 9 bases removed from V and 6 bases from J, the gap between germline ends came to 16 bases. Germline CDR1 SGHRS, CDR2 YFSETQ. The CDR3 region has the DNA TGCGCCACCGGTTCGGGGAATACTAATTCACCCCTCCACTTT. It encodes CATGSGNTNSPLHF.

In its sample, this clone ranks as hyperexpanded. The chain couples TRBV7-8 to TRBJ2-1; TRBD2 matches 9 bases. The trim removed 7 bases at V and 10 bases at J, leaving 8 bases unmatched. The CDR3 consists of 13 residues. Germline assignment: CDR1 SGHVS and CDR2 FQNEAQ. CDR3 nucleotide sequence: TGTGCCAGCAACCATCTAGCGGGGCCCGAGCAGTTCTTC. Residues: CASNHLAGPEQFF.

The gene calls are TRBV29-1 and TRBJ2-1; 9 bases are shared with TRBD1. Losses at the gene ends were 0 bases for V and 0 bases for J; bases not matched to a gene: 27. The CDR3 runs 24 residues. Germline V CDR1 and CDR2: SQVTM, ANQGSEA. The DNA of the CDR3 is TGCAGCGTTGAAGATTTTCTCCAACGACAGGGGGACGAAGCTAAATTGAGCTCCTACAATGAGCAGTTCTTC. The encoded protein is CSVEDFLQRQGDEAKLSSYNEQFF.

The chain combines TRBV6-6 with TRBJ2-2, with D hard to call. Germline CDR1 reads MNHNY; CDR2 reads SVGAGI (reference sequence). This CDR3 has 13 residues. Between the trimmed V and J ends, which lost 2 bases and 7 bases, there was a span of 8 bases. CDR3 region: CASSYLTGGELFF. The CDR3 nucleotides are TGTGCCAGCAGTTACCTGACTGGCGGGGAGCTGTTTTTT.

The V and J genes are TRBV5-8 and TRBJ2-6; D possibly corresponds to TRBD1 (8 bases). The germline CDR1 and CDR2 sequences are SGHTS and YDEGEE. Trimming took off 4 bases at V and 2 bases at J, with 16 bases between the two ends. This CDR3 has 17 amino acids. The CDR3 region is CASSARQGRAGANVLTF. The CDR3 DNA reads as TGTGCCAGCAGCGCCAGACAGGGGAGGGCTGGGGCCAACGTCCTGACTTTC.

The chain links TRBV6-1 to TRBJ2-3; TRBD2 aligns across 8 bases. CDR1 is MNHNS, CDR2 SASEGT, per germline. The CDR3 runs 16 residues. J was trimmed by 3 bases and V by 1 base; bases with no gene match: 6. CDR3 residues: CASSEVLSGATDTQYF. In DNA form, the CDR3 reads TGTGCCAGCAGTGAAGTGCTTAGCGGGGCGACAGATACGCAGTATTTT.

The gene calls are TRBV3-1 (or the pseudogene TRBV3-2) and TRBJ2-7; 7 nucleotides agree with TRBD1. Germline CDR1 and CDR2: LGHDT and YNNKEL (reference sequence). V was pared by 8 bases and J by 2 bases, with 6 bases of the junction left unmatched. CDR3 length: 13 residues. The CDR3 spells CASEGGSTYEQYF. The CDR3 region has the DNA TGTGCCAGCGAAGGGGGCTCAACCTACGAGCAGTACTTC.

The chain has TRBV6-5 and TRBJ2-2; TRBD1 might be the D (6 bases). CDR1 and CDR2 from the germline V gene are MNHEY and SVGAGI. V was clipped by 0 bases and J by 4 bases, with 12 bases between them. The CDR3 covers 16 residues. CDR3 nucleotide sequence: TGTGCCAGCAGTTACTCATGGGACATGGGCACCGGGGAGCTGTTTTTT. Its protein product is CASSYSWDMGTGELFF.

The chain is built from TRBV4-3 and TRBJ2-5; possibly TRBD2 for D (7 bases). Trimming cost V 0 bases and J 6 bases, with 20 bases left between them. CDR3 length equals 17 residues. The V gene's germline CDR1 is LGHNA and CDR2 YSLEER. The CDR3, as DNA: TGCGCCAGCAGCCAAGACTTGGGGGGGGCCAGGTTTAAGACCCAGTACTTC. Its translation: CASSQDLGGARFKTQYF.

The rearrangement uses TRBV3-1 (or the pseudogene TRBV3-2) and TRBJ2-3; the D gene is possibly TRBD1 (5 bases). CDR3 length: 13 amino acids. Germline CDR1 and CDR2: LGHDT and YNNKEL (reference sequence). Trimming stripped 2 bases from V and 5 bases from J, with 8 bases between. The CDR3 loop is CASSQRGEDTQYF. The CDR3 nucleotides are TGTGCCAGCAGCCAAAGGGGCGAAGATACGCAGTATTTT.

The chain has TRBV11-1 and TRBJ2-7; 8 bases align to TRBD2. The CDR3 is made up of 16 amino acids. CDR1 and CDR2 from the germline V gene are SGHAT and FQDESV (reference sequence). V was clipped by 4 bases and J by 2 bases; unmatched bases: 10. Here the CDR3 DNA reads TGTGCCAGCAGCTCCACACAACCGGGACTAGCCTACGAGCAGTACTTC. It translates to CASSSTQPGLAYEQYF.

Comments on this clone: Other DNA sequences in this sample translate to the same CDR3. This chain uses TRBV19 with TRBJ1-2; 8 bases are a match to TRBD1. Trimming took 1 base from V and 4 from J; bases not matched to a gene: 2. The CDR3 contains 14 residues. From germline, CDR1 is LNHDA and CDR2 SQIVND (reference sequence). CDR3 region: CASSIGQGAYGYTF. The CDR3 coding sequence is TGTGCCAGTAGTATAGGCCAGGGGGCCTATGGCTACACCTTC.

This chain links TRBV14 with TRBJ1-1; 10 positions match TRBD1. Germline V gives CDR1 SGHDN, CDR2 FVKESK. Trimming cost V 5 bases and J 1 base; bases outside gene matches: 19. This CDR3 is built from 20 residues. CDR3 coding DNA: TGTGCCAGCAGCTGGTTTACCGAGGGGGGGGACAGGGGTGCGAACACTGAAGCTTTCTTT. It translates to CASSWFTEGGDRGANTEAFF.

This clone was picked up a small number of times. The CDR3, as DNA: TGTGCCAGTAGTTACCAGGGGGCGAACACTGAAGCTTTCTTT. As protein: CASSYQGANTEAFF. The chain is built from TRBV19 and TRBJ1-1, with 8 bases aligning to TRBD1. The CDR3 spans 14 residues. The V segment lost 5 bases and the J segment 1 base; nucleotides outside the gene matches: 3. Germline-derived CDR1 and CDR2 are LNHDA and SQIVND (reference sequence).

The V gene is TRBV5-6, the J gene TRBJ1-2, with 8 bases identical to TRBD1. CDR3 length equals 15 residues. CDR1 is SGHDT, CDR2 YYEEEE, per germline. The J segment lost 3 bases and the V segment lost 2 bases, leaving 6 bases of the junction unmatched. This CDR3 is CASSFQGALYYGYTF. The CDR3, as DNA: TGTGCCAGCAGCTTTCAGGGGGCGCTTTACTATGGCTACACCTTC.

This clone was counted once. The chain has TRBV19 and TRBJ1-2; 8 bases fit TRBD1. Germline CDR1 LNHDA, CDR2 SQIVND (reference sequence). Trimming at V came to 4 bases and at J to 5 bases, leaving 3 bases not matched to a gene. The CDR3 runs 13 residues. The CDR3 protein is CASSRGQAYGYTF. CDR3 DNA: TGTGCCAGTAGTAGGGGACAGGCTTATGGCTACACCTTC.

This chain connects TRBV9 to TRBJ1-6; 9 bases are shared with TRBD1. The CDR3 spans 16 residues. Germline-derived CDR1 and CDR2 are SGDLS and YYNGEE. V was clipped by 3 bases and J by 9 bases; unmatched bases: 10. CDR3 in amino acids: CASSARGGTGTSPLHF. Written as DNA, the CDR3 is TGTGCCAGCAGCGCACGGGGGGGGACAGGGACTTCACCCCTCCACTTT.

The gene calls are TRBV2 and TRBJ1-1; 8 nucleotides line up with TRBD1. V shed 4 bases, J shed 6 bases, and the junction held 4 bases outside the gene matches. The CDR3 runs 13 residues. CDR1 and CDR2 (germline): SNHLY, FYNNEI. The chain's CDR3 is CASSGQGISEAFF. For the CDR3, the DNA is TGTGCCAGCAGTGGACAGGGGATCTCTGAAGCTTTCTTT. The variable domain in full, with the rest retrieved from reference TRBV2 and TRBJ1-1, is EPEVTQTPSHQVTQMGQEVILRCVPISNHLYFYWYRQILGQKVEFLVSFYNNEISEKSEIFDDQFSVERPDGSNFTLKIRSTKLEDSAMYFCASSGQGISEAFFGQGTRLTVV.

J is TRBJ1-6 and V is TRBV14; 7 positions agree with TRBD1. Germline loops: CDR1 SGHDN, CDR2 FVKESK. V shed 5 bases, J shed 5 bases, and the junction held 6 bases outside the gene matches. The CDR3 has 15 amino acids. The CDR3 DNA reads TGTGCCAGCAGCTCCCAGGGGGGCGATAATTCACCCCTCCACTTT. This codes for CASSSQGGDNSPLHF.

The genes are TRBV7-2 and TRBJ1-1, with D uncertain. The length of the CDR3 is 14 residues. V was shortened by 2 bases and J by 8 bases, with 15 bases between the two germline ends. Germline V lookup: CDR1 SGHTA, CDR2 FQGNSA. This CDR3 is CASSLQIGKSEAFF. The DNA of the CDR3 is TGTGCCAGCAGCTTACAGATCGGGAAATCGGAAGCTTTCTTT.

The CDR3 bases are TGTGCCATCAGTGATGGTGGCAGGCCGGAGCAGTACTTC. It encodes CAISDGGRPEQYF. The chain combines TRBV10-3 with TRBJ2-7; D remains ambiguous. Trimming shortened V by 3 bases and J by 7 bases, and 13 bases separated the two germline ends. Germline CDR1 ENHRY, CDR2 SYGVKD. This CDR3 region has 13 residues.

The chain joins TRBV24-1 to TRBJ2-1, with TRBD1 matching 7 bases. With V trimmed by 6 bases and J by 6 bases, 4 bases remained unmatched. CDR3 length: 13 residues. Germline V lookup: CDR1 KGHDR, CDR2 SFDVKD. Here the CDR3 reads CATSRDRGNEQFF. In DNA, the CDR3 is TGTGCCACCAGTCGGGACAGAGGCAATGAGCAGTTCTTC.

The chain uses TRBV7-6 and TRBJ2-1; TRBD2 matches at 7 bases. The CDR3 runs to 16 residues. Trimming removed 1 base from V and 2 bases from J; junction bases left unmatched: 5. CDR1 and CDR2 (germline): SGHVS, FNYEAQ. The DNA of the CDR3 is TGTGCCAGCAGCTTAGGGGCTAGCGGCCCCTACAATGAGCAGTTCTTC. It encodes CASSLGASGPYNEQFF.

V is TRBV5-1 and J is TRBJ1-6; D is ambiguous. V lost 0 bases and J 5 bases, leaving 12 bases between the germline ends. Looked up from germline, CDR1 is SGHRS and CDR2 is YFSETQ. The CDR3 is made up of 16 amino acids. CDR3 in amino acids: CASSLAGPENNSPLHF. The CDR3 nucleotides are TGCGCCAGCAGCTTGGCCGGTCCGGAGAATAATTCACCCCTCCACTTT.